The 3 T cell receptor beta chains in this list originate from one sample, sequenced in a study of T-cell memory formation after mild COVID-19. TCRdb re-called the 5' RACE reads through MiXCR, storing one row per CDR3 protein. The repertoire has about 280,000 distinct CDR3 sequences, around 8% of them found once; the top ten carry 20% to 25%. Input material: PBMCs or a T cell subset sorted from them (not recorded which). Receptors originate from a man between 18 and 35 years old who had mild COVID-19 (a few samples of this study predate the infection). Cell type and time point are not known.

The rearrangement joins TRBV25-1 to TRBJ2-5; 10 bases are a match to TRBD2. J was trimmed by 1 base and V by 4 bases; bases with no gene match: 3. The CDR3 consists of 15 residues. Germline loops: CDR1 MGHDK, CDR2 SYGVNS. The CDR3 loop is CASSGPSGGQETQYF. In DNA, the CDR3 is TGTGCCAGCAGTGGGCCTAGCGGGGGCCAAGAGACCCAGTACTTC.

In its sample, this clonotype was seen a few times. The CDR3 sequence: CSARVGGANEQYF. CDR3 coding DNA: TGCAGTGCTAGAGTGGGGGGGGCCAACGAGCAGTACTTC. The V call is TRBV20-1, the J call TRBJ2-7; D might be TRBD2 (7 bases). The CDR3 runs 13 residues. V gave up 1 base and J gave up 5 bases, with 12 bases separating them. Germline CDR1 and CDR2: DFQATT and SNEGSKA (reference sequence).

This clonotype was detected a few times. This chain's CDR3 is CASSRWGATYEQYV. CDR3 nucleotide sequence: TGTGCCAGCAGCCGGTGGGGGGCAACCTACGAGCAGTACGTC. The chain carries TRBV14 and TRBJ2-7; D is possibly TRBD1 or TRBD2 (6 bases each). Germline CDR1 SGHDN, CDR2 FVKESK. Trimming took 4 bases from V and 2 from J, leaving 12 bases between them. The CDR3 runs to 14 residues.